This T cell receptor (beta chain) was sequenced in a study of human T cells and chemical hapten exposure. Looking at the study overall: Each patient's scalp received weekly diphenylcyclopropenone throughout the roughly 23-week study.

A single record per CDR3 protein comes from TCRdb applying MiXCR to the RACE reads. The top ten hold about 2.3% of the sample, which has 30,000 to 40,000 distinct CDR3 sequences, about 13% seen once. V trimming: 2 bases; J trimming: 3 bases; junction bases outside the gene matches: 6. Germline V gene sequence: CDR1 SEHNR, CDR2 FQNEAQ (reference sequence). The CDR3 is made up of 15 amino acids. The sample's time point: patch test 3, about 24 weeks after DPC sensitization. Treatment of the sample: therapeutic diphenylcyclopropenone sensitization with weekly scalp DPC. It was unfractionated whole blood from which total RNA was extracted. In its sample, this clonotype was seen many times.

The clonotype was recovered from a woman aged 35 to 49 with alopecia areata. Some clones in this sample may be carry-over from other donors' samples. The source was whole blood, collected in connection with sensitization to the hapten diphenylcyclopropenone (DPC). This chain links TRBV7-9 with TRBJ2-5, with 7 bases matching TRBD2. CDR3 sequence reads: CASSLRSSGKETQYF. In DNA form, the CDR3 reads TGTGCCAGCAGCTTACGGTCTAGCGGAAAAGAGACCCAGTACTTC.